The 8 T cell receptor beta chains below all came from one sample that was sequenced in a study of cytomegalovirus exposure and HLA in healthy donors. The PCR had 60 Vbeta and 13 Jbeta primers. Assay: immunoSEQ multiplex PCR; the TCRdb copy retains only in-frame clones and omits some. In the table there are fewer than 100,000 clones, roughly 80% of which are singletons. The specimen was PBMCs. These receptors came from a man aged 35-49 years in good health and CMV-seropositive.

The chain has TRBV7-2 and TRBJ1-5; D call uncertain. CDR1 and CDR2 (germline): SGHTA, FQGNSA. This CDR3 is 13 amino acids long. V lost 4 bases and J 2 bases, leaving 6 bases between the germline ends. CDR3 DNA sequence: TGTGCCAGCAGCTCAGATGGCAATCAGCCCCAGCATTTT. Translation gives CASSSDGNQPQHF.

The rearrangement joins TRBV6-5 to TRBJ2-2; maybe TRBD2 (6 bases). V was pared by 4 bases and J by 1 base, with 7 bases between. CDR1 is MNHEY and CDR2 is SVGAGI in the germline V gene. This CDR3 has 14 amino acids. As DNA, the CDR3 is TGTGCCAGCAGTTGGGGGGAGAACACCGGGGAGCTGTTTTTT. It encodes CASSWGENTGELFF.

In this sample, this clone turned up a few times. The rearrangement joins TRBV5-5 to TRBJ2-5; the match to TRBD2 covers 10 bases. Germline V lookup: CDR1 SGHKS, CDR2 YYEKEE (reference sequence). There are 15 residues in the CDR3. The V and J ends lost 5 bases and 1 base, in that order; junction bases with no gene match: 5. The CDR3 nucleotides are TGTGCCAGCAGGTTAGCGGGGGGCGGCCAAGAGACCCAGTACTTC. Amino acid sequence: CASRLAGGGQETQYF. Drawing the rest from reference TRBV5-5 and TRBJ2-5, the complete variable domain is DAGVTQSPTHLIKTRGQQVTLRCSPISGHKSVSWYQQVLGQGPQFIFQYYEKEERGRGNFPDRFSARQFPNYSSELNVNALLLGDSALYLCASRLAGGGQETQYFGPGTRLLVL.

A single count supports this clone. The rearrangement links TRBV5-4 to TRBJ1-3, with D perhaps TRBD1 (6 bases). Trimming took off 0 bases at V and 0 bases at J, with 13 bases between the two ends. Germline CDR1 reads SGHNT; CDR2 reads YYREEE (reference sequence). The CDR3 consists of 17 residues. CDR3: CASSLDPGRGSGNTIYF. The CDR3 nucleotides are TGTGCCAGCAGCTTGGATCCCGGCAGGGGCTCTGGAAACACCATATATTTT.

The V gene is TRBV25-1, the J gene TRBJ2-2, with a possible D match to TRBD1 (5 bases). Germline loops: CDR1 MGHDK, CDR2 SYGVNS. V lost 1 base and J lost 7, with 10 bases in between. This CDR3 has 14 amino acids. The chain's CDR3 is CASSESGRGGELFF. As DNA, the CDR3 is TGTGCCAGCAGTGAATCAGGGCGAGGCGGGGAGCTGTTTTTT.

The chain combines TRBV27 with TRBJ2-2, with 8 bases identical to TRBD2. Germline CDR1 MNHEY, CDR2 SMNVEV (reference sequence). Trimming cost V 7 bases and J 4 bases; bases outside gene matches: 11. CDR3 length: 16 residues. The CDR3 sequence: CASTPRGGRTTGELFF. For the CDR3, the DNA is TGTGCCAGCACCCCTCGGGGGGGGCGCACCACCGGGGAGCTGTTTTTT.

The chain links TRBV6-5 to TRBJ2-7; 14 nucleotides line up with TRBD2. The junction had 3 bases not matched to a gene; V was cut back by 2 bases and J by 6 bases. The CDR3 sequence is 15 residues long. CDR1 is MNHEY, CDR2 SVGAGI, per germline. The CDR3 DNA reads TGTGCCAGCAGTTACCGACTAGCGGGGGGGACCGAGCAGTACTTC. Its protein is CASSYRLAGGTEQYF.

V and J are TRBV5-4 and TRBJ2-7; 9 nucleotides match TRBD1. In germline, CDR1 is SGHNT, CDR2 YYREEE (reference sequence). The V and J ends lost 4 bases and 3 bases, in that order; junction bases with no gene match: 8. The CDR3 covers 15 residues. This chain's CDR3 is CASSPGTGTFYEQYF. The CDR3, as DNA: TGTGCCAGCAGCCCGGGGACAGGGACCTTCTACGAGCAGTACTTC.